These 9 T cell receptor beta chains came from one sample sequenced in a study of metastatic and nonmetastatic thyroid tumors. Nobody among the patients had been given any treatment before thyroid surgery. TCRdb re-processed the PCR reads through MiXCR. The table has about 85,000 clones, roughly 8.6% seen once. The sequencing sample was made of blood. These receptors were obtained from a female donor with papillary thyroid cancer or a benign thyroid nodule (not recorded which). Some clones in this sample may be carry-over from other donors' samples.

This clone has at least ten counts. The chain links TRBV5-1 to TRBJ2-2; D not resolved. The CDR3 contains 14 residues. CDR1 and CDR2 from the germline V gene are SGHRS and YFSETQ. Trimming cost V 3 bases and J 0 bases, with 6 bases left between them. The CDR3 is CASSSGSNTGELFF. The CDR3 DNA is TGCGCCAGCAGCTCAGGATCGAACACCGGGGAGCTGTTTTTT.

Concerning this clone itself: The junction departs from the called germline gene at one end, perhaps through a read error. This rearrangement joins TRBV18 to TRBJ2-7; no reliable D call. Germline V gene data show CDR1 as KGHSH and CDR2 as LQKENI. This CDR3 is 15 amino acids long. The CDR3 loop is CASPPPSPPPYEQYF. DNA for the CDR3: TGTGCCAGCCCACCACCTTCCCCTCCCCCCTACGAGCAGTACTTC.

This clone has ten or more counts. This sequence joins TRBV20-1 and TRBJ2-7, with D possibly matching TRBD2 (6 bases). From germline, CDR1 is DFQATT and CDR2 SNEGSKA (reference sequence). The V end lost 0 bases, the J end lost 3 bases, and 15 bases lay between the germline ends. The CDR3 totals 15 residues. CDR3 bases: TGCAGTGCTAGAGATGGAGGGAGGAGCAACTACGAGCAGTACTTC. Amino acid sequence: CSARDGGRSNYEQYF.

This clone was recorded many times. This chain joins TRBV6-2 or TRBV6-3 and TRBJ1-2; no reliable D call. V was clipped by 5 bases and J by 1 base, with 11 bases between them. Germline-derived CDR1 and CDR2 are MNHEY and SVGEGT. The CDR3 sequence is 14 residues long. CDR3 nucleotides: TGTGCCAGCAGTGACCGTAATGATAACTATGGCTACACCTTC. Translated: CASSDRNDNYGYTF.

Ten or more counts support this clone. The gene calls are TRBV4-1 and TRBJ2-1, with D unclear. The CDR3 covers 17 residues. With 0 bases removed from V and 0 bases from J, the gap between germline ends came to 12 bases. The V gene's germline CDR1 is MGHRA and CDR2 YSYEKL. Here the CDR3 DNA reads TGCGCCAGCAGCCAAGATCGTGGGGATAGCTCCTACAATGAGCAGTTCTTC. Translating it yields CASSQDRGDSSYNEQFF.

V is TRBV25-1 and J is TRBJ2-3; 9 bases line up with TRBD2. V dropped 5 bases and J dropped 5; count of bases not matched to a gene: 8. Germline values: CDR1 MGHDK, CDR2 SYGVNS. This CDR3 has 15 amino acids. The CDR3 region has the DNA TGTGCCAGCAGTAAACCTAGCGGGGCGAGAGATACGCAGTATTTT. Residues: CASSKPSGARDTQYF.

Judged by abundance, this clone is medium-sized. The chain recombines TRBV4-2 with TRBJ2-1; D possibly corresponds to TRBD2 (6 bases). The CDR3 covers 15 residues. Per germline, CDR1 LGHNA and CDR2 YNFKEQ. V shed 0 bases and J shed 3 bases, with 9 bases lying between them. Here the CDR3 reads CASSQEGGDYNEQFF. The CDR3 bases are TGTGCCAGCAGCCAAGAAGGCGGGGACTACAATGAGCAGTTCTTC.

The chain joins TRBV20-1 to TRBJ2-7; tentative D call: TRBD2 (7 bases). With 2 bases removed from V and 3 bases from J, the gap between germline ends came to 20 bases. The CDR3 spans 16 residues. Germline CDR1 DFQATT, CDR2 SNEGSKA (reference sequence). Here the CDR3 DNA reads TGCAGTGCTAGACAGACGAGGGGGGGCTTCCACTACGAGCAGTACTTC. Translating it yields CSARQTRGGFHYEQYF.

There are many counts of this clone. This sequence joins TRBV5-1 and TRBJ2-3; weak D call: TRBD2 (6 bases). Deletions cut 5 bases from V and 5 bases from J, with 9 bases between. Germline-derived CDR1 and CDR2 are SGHRS and YFSETQ. The CDR3 extends over 12 amino acids. This CDR3 is CASSVGGDTQYF. The CDR3 DNA follows: TGCGCCAGCAGTGTGGGGGGAGATACGCAGTATTTT.